These 25 T cell receptor beta chains came from one sample sequenced in a study of shared clonotypes between healthy human individuals. It was CD45RO-negative cells, positively selected for CCR7, that made up naive CD8 cells, with terminally differentiated effector memory CD45RA+ cells excluded. Method: immunoSEQ multiplex PCR; TCRdb's copy keeps in-frame clones and lacks some. The sample has around 1.9 million clones; over 85% are singletons. The specimen was naive CD8+ T cells from PBMCs. These TCRs come from a man younger than 35 in good health. Some clones in this sample may be carry-over from other donors' samples.

The chain has TRBV19 and TRBJ1-2; a possible D gene is TRBD1 (6 bases). Trimming pared 4 bases from V and 3 bases from J, leaving 15 bases between. Per the germline V gene, CDR1 is LNHDA and CDR2 is SQIVND (reference sequence). This CDR3 has 15 residues. CDR3 nucleotides: TGTGCCAGTAGTAATCCAGGGGCTGGGGACTATGGCTACACCTTC. It encodes CASSNPGAGDYGYTF.

This chain connects TRBV29-1 to TRBJ2-1; 7 nucleotides agree with TRBD1. J was trimmed by 1 base and V by 2 bases; bases with no gene match: 8. Germline values: CDR1 SQVTM, CDR2 ANQGSEA. This CDR3 is built from 16 residues. The CDR3 coding sequence is TGCAGCGTTGAAAAACAGGGGATGGTTTCCTACAATGAGCAGTTCTTC. This codes for CSVEKQGMVSYNEQFF.

The genes are TRBV25-1 and TRBJ2-5, with D uncertain. Matching the DNA end better, TRBJ2-7 makes the J call doubtful. The CDR3 covers 14 residues. The germline CDR1 and CDR2 sequences are MGHDK and SYGVNS. CDR3 residues: CASSELEIGYEQYF. The CDR3 DNA reads as TGTGCCAGCAGTGAATTAGAAATCGGTTACGAGCAGTACTTC.

The chain carries TRBV5-4 and TRBJ2-1; TRBD2 aligns across 7 bases. Germline trimming cut 4 bases from V and 6 bases from J; bases unmatched to any gene: 4. Germline V gene data show CDR1 as SGHNT and CDR2 as YYREEE (reference sequence). This CDR3 is 13 amino acids long. This chain's CDR3 is CASSGPSGNEQFF. Written as DNA, the CDR3 is TGTGCCAGCAGCGGTCCTAGCGGCAATGAGCAGTTCTTC.

A single count supports this clone. V gene TRBV7-8 combines with J gene TRBJ2-7, with no clear D. The CDR3 is made up of 14 amino acids. Germline-derived CDR1 and CDR2 are SGHVS and FQNEAQ. V lost 5 bases and J 2 bases, leaving 13 bases between the germline ends. The CDR3 DNA sequence: TGTGCCAGCAGCGCACAGAAGATCGCCTACGAGCAGTACTTC. This translates into CASSAQKIAYEQYF.

V usage is TRBV4-1 and J usage is TRBJ2-1, with 8 positions matching TRBD2. The V segment lost 0 bases and the J segment 6 bases; nucleotides outside the gene matches: 13. The CDR3 contains 18 residues. Per germline, CDR1 MGHRA and CDR2 YSYEKL. CDR3 sequence reads: CASSQDFNGRAFGNEQFF. For the CDR3, the DNA is TGCGCCAGCAGCCAAGATTTTAACGGGAGGGCCTTTGGCAATGAGCAGTTCTTC.

The genes are TRBV19 and TRBJ2-7, with TRBD2 identical over 10 bases. The length of the CDR3 is 14 residues. Germline CDR1 LNHDA, CDR2 SQIVND (reference sequence). V was pared by 5 bases and J by 3 bases, with 4 bases of the junction left unmatched. The CDR3 coding sequence is TGTGCCAGTAGTGTACTAGCGGGGAGCTACGAGCAGTACTTC. Translation gives CASSVLAGSYEQYF.

The V gene is TRBV28, the J gene TRBJ2-1; 11 nucleotides align to TRBD2. This CDR3 has 17 residues. Germline V CDR1 and CDR2: MDHEN, SYDVKM. V lost 3 bases, J lost 8 bases, and 12 bases stayed unmatched. The CDR3 region is CASSFFLRLAGTYEQFF. CDR3 sequence (DNA): TGTGCCAGCAGTTTCTTCCTCCGACTAGCGGGGACCTATGAGCAGTTCTTC.

The J gene is TRBJ2-7, the V gene TRBV28, with 7 bases aligning to TRBD2. Germline assignment: CDR1 MDHEN and CDR2 SYDVKM. With 5 bases clipped from V and 2 bases from J, the junction kept 12 bases outside the gene matches. There are 16 residues in the CDR3. CDR3 region: CASSPTRLAAPYEQYF. In DNA, the CDR3 is TGTGCCAGCAGTCCGACGAGGCTAGCGGCACCCTACGAGCAGTACTTC.

The chain links TRBV4-1 to TRBJ2-7; 7 nucleotides align to TRBD1. The V segment lost 5 bases and the J segment 3 bases; nucleotides outside the gene matches: 7. Germline V gene sequence: CDR1 MGHRA, CDR2 YSYEKL. The CDR3 length is 14 residues. CDR3 coding DNA: TGCGCCAGCAGCTTGAACAGGGGTTTCTACGAGCAGTACTTC. Its translation: CASSLNRGFYEQYF.

The chain combines TRBV7-9 with TRBJ1-1; 10 bases fit TRBD1. This CDR3 spans 15 amino acids. Germline CDR1 SEHNR, CDR2 FQNEAQ (reference sequence). V was clipped by 4 bases and J by 3 bases; unmatched bases: 5. This chain's CDR3 is CASSYQTGGHTEAFF. The CDR3 bases are TGTGCCAGCAGCTACCAGACAGGGGGCCACACTGAAGCTTTCTTT.

The chain carries TRBV5-4 and TRBJ2-7; D call uncertain. CDR1 and CDR2 from the germline V gene are SGHNT and YYREEE (reference sequence). Deletions cut 0 bases from V and 0 bases from J, with 10 bases between. This CDR3 is built from 15 residues. CDR3: CASSLGVRSSYEQYF. CDR3 coding DNA: TGTGCCAGCAGCTTGGGGGTCAGGAGCTCCTACGAGCAGTACTTC. The entire variable domain, with the rest obtained from reference TRBV5-4 and TRBJ2-7, is as follows: ETGVTQSPTHLIKTRGQQVTLRCSSQSGHNTVSWYQQALGQGPQFIFQYYREEENGRGNFPPRFSGLQFPNYSSELNVNALELDDSALYLCASSLGVRSSYEQYFGPGTRLTVT.

The chain combines TRBV10-3 with TRBJ1-2; 9 bases line up with TRBD1. The CDR3 is 19 residues long. Germline CDR1 is ENHRY and CDR2 is SYGVKD. The ends lost 0 bases at V and 2 bases at J; junction bases unmatched: 13. The DNA of the CDR3 is TGTGCCATCAGTGAGTCGAGGGCGGGACAGGGCGCCCCAAACTATGGCTACACCTTC. As protein: CAISESRAGQGAPNYGYTF.

V and J are TRBV6-5 and TRBJ2-1; 9 bases align to TRBD1. Germline V gene lookup returns CDR1 MNHEY and CDR2 SVGAGI. There are 14 residues in the CDR3. With 5 bases clipped from V and 5 bases from J, the junction kept 4 bases outside the gene matches. This chain's CDR3 is CASSPQGADNEQFF. In DNA, the CDR3 is TGTGCCAGCAGTCCACAGGGGGCCGACAATGAGCAGTTCTTC.

J is TRBJ2-7 and V is TRBV7-6; D gene unclear. The V and J ends lost 4 bases and 2 bases respectively, with 12 bases between them. This CDR3 is 14 amino acids long. Germline V CDR1 and CDR2: SGHVS, FNYEAQ. The chain's CDR3 is CASSSWTEAYEQYF. DNA of the CDR3: TGTGCCAGCAGCTCATGGACGGAAGCCTACGAGCAGTACTTC.

The chain links TRBV5-1 to TRBJ2-3, with D perhaps matching TRBD1 or TRBD2 (5 bases each). The V end was cut by 4 bases, the J end by 1 base, with 10 bases between. CDR3 length: 14 amino acids. CDR1 is SGHRS and CDR2 is YFSETQ in the germline V gene. The CDR3 DNA reads as TGCGCCAGCAGCCCGAGGGGACGCACAGATACGCAGTATTTT. Protein product: CASSPRGRTDTQYF.

The J gene is TRBJ2-2, the V gene TRBV6-1, with no clear D. Deletions cut 7 bases from V and 2 bases from J, with 8 bases between. The CDR3 has 13 amino acids. Germline V gene lookup returns CDR1 MNHNS and CDR2 SASEGT. The CDR3 DNA reads as TGTGCCAGCAAGAGACCCAACACCGGGGAGCTGTTTTTT. Translated: CASKRPNTGELFF.

The rearrangement uses TRBV5-1 and TRBJ2-7; 7 nucleotides match TRBD1. Per germline, CDR1 SGHRS and CDR2 YFSETQ. V trimming: 6 bases; J trimming: 3 bases; junction bases outside the gene matches: 12. There are 15 residues in the CDR3. Here the CDR3 reads CASTPSGTANYEQYF. The CDR3 nucleotides read TGCGCCAGCACCCCCTCGGGGACAGCCAACTACGAGCAGTACTTC.

V gene TRBV7-9 combines with J gene TRBJ2-2; D perhaps matches TRBD2 (5 bases). CDR1 and CDR2 (germline): SEHNR, FQNEAQ (reference sequence). Trimming pared 3 bases from V and 0 bases from J, leaving 8 bases between. The CDR3 is made up of 15 amino acids. CDR3 sequence: CASSFPGTNTGELFF. In DNA form, the CDR3 reads TGTGCCAGCAGCTTTCCCGGGACGAACACCGGGGAGCTGTTTTTT.

This chain connects TRBV7-9 to TRBJ2-7; D might be TRBD1 or TRBD2, each matching 6 bases. The CDR3 loop spans 14 amino acids. Germline assignment: CDR1 SEHNR and CDR2 FQNEAQ (reference sequence). Trimming shortened V by 7 bases and J by 2 bases, and 15 bases separated the two germline ends. CDR3 DNA: TGTGCCAGCACCGGGGGCTCGGGGCCCTACGAGCAGTACTTC. Protein product: CASTGGSGPYEQYF.

In this sample, this clone turned up once. The J gene is TRBJ2-7, the V gene TRBV7-8, with D unclear. The germline V and J ends were trimmed by 5 bases and 1 base, with 12 bases remaining between them. The CDR3 loop spans 14 amino acids. Germline CDR1 reads SGHVS; CDR2 reads FQNEAQ. In DNA form, the CDR3 reads TGTGCCAGCAGCGTTCGCACCAATTCCTACGAGCAGTACTTC. As protein: CASSVRTNSYEQYF.

The V call is TRBV29-1, the J call TRBJ1-3, with D unresolved. Germline lookup yields CDR1 SQVTM and CDR2 ANQGSEA. CDR3 length equals 12 residues. The germline V and J ends were trimmed by 7 bases and 4 bases, with 11 bases remaining between them. For the CDR3, the DNA is TGCAGCGCCCTAACGGGGGGAAACACCATATATTTT. Translating gives CSALTGGNTIYF.

Note on this clone: The same CDR3 also results from other DNA sequences found in this sample. The chain links TRBV29-1 to TRBJ2-5; D gene uncertain. This CDR3 contains 10 residues. V was shortened by 5 bases and J by 4 bases, with 5 bases between the two germline ends. In germline, CDR1 is SQVTM, CDR2 ANQGSEA. CDR3 region: CSVRAETQYF. In nucleotides, the CDR3 is TGCAGCGTTCGGGCAGAGACCCAGTACTTC.

V usage is TRBV2 and J usage is TRBJ1-1; TRBD1 agrees at 7 bases. The ends lost 4 bases at V and 4 bases at J; junction bases unmatched: 6. The CDR3 spans 14 residues. Per the germline V gene, CDR1 is SNHLY and CDR2 is FYNNEI. This chain's CDR3 is CASSAYRGGTEAFF. CDR3 in DNA: TGTGCCAGCAGTGCCTACAGGGGAGGCACTGAAGCTTTCTTT.

The chain joins TRBV6-6 to TRBJ2-1; D gene unclear. The CDR3 spans 15 residues. Trimming took off 4 bases at V and 0 bases at J, with 10 bases between the two ends. Per germline, CDR1 MNHNY and CDR2 SVGAGI (reference sequence). CDR3 in amino acids: CASSSSSSSYNEQFF. The CDR3 DNA follows: TGTGCCAGCAGTTCCTCGTCCAGCTCCTACAATGAGCAGTTCTTC.